This T cell receptor (beta chain) appears in the sequencing data of a study of T cell repertoires in cytomegalovirus infection. Overall study: Indicated by public TCR beta signatures were CMV infection and matching HLA type. Broader study findings: HLA-C-restricted CMV clonotypes gave the most frequent clonotype in two of eight donors. There were carriers of CMV plus the relevant HLA, and cumulative public TCR beta family frequency identified them.

This CDR3 spans 12 amino acids. Trimming stripped 3 bases from V and 1 base from J, with 3 bases between. Germline CDR1 SGHTA, CDR2 FQGNSA. This clonotype was found many times. Its antigen is undetermined. TCRdb itself ran the reads through MiXCR, one entry per CDR3 protein. Found here are under 200,000 distinct CDR3 sequences, approximately 9.7% of them singletons; the top ten hold approximately 4.2%. This receptor was taken from a human donor in good health (CMV status not recorded). Some clones in this sample may be carry-over from other donors' samples. The V call is TRBV7-2, the J call TRBJ1-1, with D uncertain. The source material was PBMCs. CDR3 sequence (DNA): TGTGCCAGCAGCTTCCAGAACACTGAAGCTTTCTTT. Amino acids: CASSFQNTEAFF.